A single sample is the source of the 12 T cell receptor beta chains below, sequenced in a study of blood T cell repertoires in COVID-19. Sequencing was performed with immunoSEQ multiplex PCR; in TCRdb, only in-frame clones are kept and a portion is missing. The table includes about 250,000 clones, around 89% detected once. Input material: peripheral blood. The receptor source for this set is a woman in her 30s with COVID-19, enrolled during active disease.

The table lists this clone with a few counts. CDR3 loop: CSVAIGQGVTEAFF. CDR3 DNA: TGCAGCGTTGCTATAGGACAGGGAGTCACTGAAGCTTTCTTT. The V gene is TRBV29-1, the J gene TRBJ1-1; 8 nucleotides align to TRBD1. The V and J ends lost 4 bases and 4 bases, in that order; junction bases with no gene match: 8. The CDR3 spans 14 residues. Germline CDR1 and CDR2: SQVTM and ANQGSEA.

The chain combines TRBV20-1 with TRBJ1-1; a possible D gene is TRBD1 (5 bases). The CDR3 is 14 residues long. V lost 3 bases to trimming and J lost 3 bases, with 14 bases between them. Germline V gene data show CDR1 as DFQATT and CDR2 as SNEGSKA (reference sequence). CDR3 in DNA: TGCAGTGCTAGTTCGGGGGACGGAGACACTGAAGCTTTCTTT. It translates to CSASSGDGDTEAFF.

The chain is built from TRBV10-2 and TRBJ2-2; TRBD2 is a possible D gene (5 bases). Germline lookup yields CDR1 WSHSY and CDR2 SAAADI. The CDR3 extends over 13 amino acids. Between the trimmed V and J ends, which lost 7 bases and 4 bases, there was a span of 10 bases. The CDR3 region is CASKERSTGELFF. In nucleotides, the CDR3 is TGCGCCAGCAAGGAGCGGTCCACCGGGGAGCTGTTTTTT.

This clone was recorded a few times. The CDR3 loop reads CASSLEYTEAFF. The CDR3 region has the DNA TGTGCCAGCAGTTTGGAGTACACTGAAGCTTTCTTT. The genes are TRBV28 and TRBJ1-1, with D unresolved. The V gene's germline CDR1 is MDHEN and CDR2 SYDVKM. The CDR3 is 12 amino acids. The germline V and J ends were trimmed by 3 bases and 3 bases, with 5 bases remaining between them.

This clone appeared once. The chain uses TRBV6-5 and TRBJ2-3, with TRBD2 identical over 10 bases. The J segment lost 3 bases and the V segment lost 6 bases, leaving 3 bases of the junction unmatched. CDR3 length: 14 amino acids. The germline V gene has CDR1 MNHEY and CDR2 SVGAGI. CDR3: CASSPGLATDTQYF. CDR3 nucleotides: TGTGCCAGCAGCCCGGGACTAGCGACAGATACGCAGTATTTT.

The J gene is TRBJ2-6, the V gene TRBV18; a weak D match, TRBD2 (5 bases). The germline V gene encodes CDR1 KGHSH and CDR2 LQKENI. Trimming removed 2 bases at V and 0 bases at J, with 14 bases between. The CDR3 has 18 amino acids. CDR3 coding DNA: TGTGCCAGCTCACCAGGGAGTTCGGGAATCTCTGGGGCCAACGTCCTGACTTTC. Its translation is CASSPGSSGISGANVLTF.

This chain uses TRBV19 with TRBJ1-2; D perhaps matches TRBD1 (5 bases). Trimming stripped 11 bases from V and 3 bases from J, with 25 bases between. The CDR3 extends over 16 amino acids. Germline V CDR1 and CDR2: LNHDA, SQIVND (reference sequence). The CDR3 loop reads CALGGTTLEPHYGYTF. In DNA, the CDR3 is TGTGCCCTAGGCGGGACCACTCTGGAACCCCACTATGGCTACACCTTC.

The sample holds one count of this clone. One base away lies a much larger clone, so this may be a sequencing read error. The rearrangement joins TRBV6-5 to TRBJ1-2; 7 nucleotides align to TRBD1. The ends lost 6 bases at V and 2 bases at J; junction bases unmatched: 0. The germline V gene encodes CDR1 MNHEY and CDR2 SVGAGI. This CDR3 is built from 12 residues. The CDR3 loop is CASRQGNYGYTF. CDR3 in DNA: TGTGCCAGCAGACAGGGGAACTATGGCTACACCTTC.

Many counts were recorded for this clone. This chain joins TRBV7-8 and TRBJ2-6; the match to TRBD2 covers 8 bases. The germline CDR1 and CDR2 sequences are SGHVS and FQNEAQ. J gave up 3 bases and V 1 base, and 8 bases lay outside the gene matches. There are 18 residues in the CDR3. The CDR3 protein is CASSLVGLDFGGANVLTF. The CDR3, as DNA: TGTGCCAGCAGCTTAGTGGGACTAGATTTCGGTGGGGCCAACGTCCTGACTTTC.

J is TRBJ1-5 and V is TRBV7-2; tentatively, D is TRBD1 (6 bases). The germline V gene has CDR1 SGHTA and CDR2 FQGNSA. The CDR3 has 15 amino acids. The V end lost 6 bases, the J end lost 4 bases, and 16 bases lay between the germline ends. The CDR3 DNA follows: TGTGCCAGCAGTCAACAGGGCTTGGAGAATCAGCCCCAGCATTTT. Residues: CASSQQGLENQPQHF.

This chain connects TRBV29-1 to TRBJ2-3; 10 positions match TRBD2. V shed 4 bases and J 3 bases; nucleotides not matched to a gene: 4. The CDR3 length is 14 residues. CDR1 and CDR2 (germline): SQVTM, ANQGSEA. CDR3 region: CSVVPSGSTDTQYF. The CDR3 coding sequence is TGCAGCGTTGTTCCTAGCGGGAGTACAGATACGCAGTATTTT.

V usage is TRBV2 and J usage is TRBJ1-1, with D hard to call. The CDR3 extends over 11 amino acids. The germline gives CDR1 SNHLY, CDR2 FYNNEI. The V end lost 8 bases, the J end lost 1 base, and 5 bases lay between the germline ends. The CDR3 is CASVRNTEAFF. The CDR3 DNA reads as TGTGCCAGCGTTCGGAACACTGAAGCTTTCTTT.